The 4 T cell receptor beta chains in this list originate from one sample, sequenced in a study of vaccination effects on CD4 cells after COVID-19. The data were produced by immunoSEQ multiplex PCR, yet TCRdb's version contains in-frame clones alone and is incomplete. The sample yields about 65,000 clones, less than 85% seen once. These receptors have no known antigen. With the ViraFEST assay, the study expanded antigen-specific CD4+ T cells using viral peptide pools, then sequenced them. A roughly 10-day culture period preceded the isolation of CD4+ T cells. Nucleocapsid antibody tests were negative, and the vaccine recipients had no prior SARS-CoV-2 infection. The sequencing here drew on CD4+ T cells from PBMCs cultured with HCoV-NL63 spike peptides, taken before COVID-19 vaccination. The source of these receptors is a human donor who received a COVID-19 vaccine.

This clone has only a few counts. The chain employs TRBV7-9 and TRBJ2-2, with D tentatively TRBD2 (5 bases). The V and J ends lost 8 bases and 3 bases respectively, with 7 bases between them. The CDR3 sequence is 12 residues long. Germline V gene data show CDR1 as SEHNR and CDR2 as FQNEAQ (reference sequence). This chain's CDR3 is CASGRDTGELFF. In nucleotides, the CDR3 is TGTGCCAGCGGGAGAGACACCGGGGAGCTGTTTTTT.

The rearrangement joins TRBV6-5 to TRBJ2-1; D is perhaps TRBD1 or TRBD2 (6 bases each). The CDR3 loop spans 15 amino acids. CDR1 and CDR2 (germline): MNHEY, SVGAGI. Trimming removed 0 bases from V and 2 bases from J, with 8 bases in between. The CDR3, as DNA: TGTGCCAGCAGTTACTCACGGGGGCCCTACAATGAGCAGTTCTTC. Protein product: CASSYSRGPYNEQFF.

The chain is built from TRBV18 and TRBJ2-2; perhaps TRBD2 as D (5 bases). CDR1 and CDR2 (germline): KGHSH, LQKENI. V lost 1 base to trimming and J lost 5 bases, with 11 bases between them. This CDR3 is built from 15 residues. The CDR3 is CASSPRGRGTGELFF. The CDR3 bases are TGTGCCAGCTCACCACGGGGAAGAGGGACCGGGGAGCTGTTTTTT.

This chain joins TRBV5-5 and TRBJ1-6, with TRBD1 matching 7 bases. The CDR3 loop spans 15 amino acids. Trimming removed 4 bases from V and 6 bases from J; junction bases left unmatched: 7. The germline V gene has CDR1 SGHKS and CDR2 YYEKEE (reference sequence). CDR3 in DNA: TGTGCCAGCAGCCTGGCGGACAGGACTAATTCACCCCTCCACTTT. This translates into CASSLADRTNSPLHF.